These 17 T cell receptor beta chains share one sample of origin, sequenced in a study of early T cells in non-severe SARS-CoV-2 infection. TCRdb independently ran MiXCR on the 5' RACE reads; one entry per CDR3 protein. Of approximately 71,000 distinct CDR3 sequences listed, approximately 10% are singletons. Sequencing was performed on whole blood. These receptors originate from an adult who was a healthcare worker with PCR-confirmed SARS-CoV-2 infection or an uninfected control (not recorded which).

This clonotype turned up a few times. This chain joins TRBV10-1 and TRBJ1-1; D gene ambiguous. The CDR3 is 13 residues long. Trimming took off 4 bases at V and 0 bases at J, with 6 bases between the two ends. Per germline, CDR1 WNHNN and CDR2 SYGVQD (reference sequence). The CDR3 loop is CASSAQVNTEAFF. DNA for the CDR3: TGCGCCAGCAGTGCTCAGGTGAACACTGAAGCTTTCTTT.

This chain joins TRBV12-3 or TRBV12-4 and TRBJ2-5; the D gene is possibly TRBD1 (6 bases). The CDR3 is 13 residues long. V lost 0 bases and J lost 4, with 6 bases in between. DNA for the CDR3: TGTGCCAGCAGTTTAGCAGGGGGAGAGACCCAGTACTTC. Protein sequence: CASSLAGGETQYF.

A few counts support this clonotype. The chain is built from TRBV12-3 or TRBV12-4 and TRBJ2-5; 9 bases map to TRBD1. With 7 bases clipped from V and 1 base from J, the junction kept 7 bases outside the gene matches. The CDR3 runs 15 residues. Here the CDR3 reads CASTPTGGTQETQYF. The DNA for the CDR3 is TGTGCCAGCACTCCGACAGGGGGGACCCAAGAGACCCAGTACTTC.

In this sample, this clonotype turned up many times. This chain connects TRBV5-6 to TRBJ2-1; D remains ambiguous. The V end lost 1 base, the J end lost 14 bases, and 16 bases lay between the germline ends. The CDR3 loop spans 13 amino acids. The germline CDR1 and CDR2 sequences are SGHDT and YYEEEE. CDR3 loop: CASSLFIQEREFF. The DNA for the CDR3 is TGTGCCAGCAGCTTGTTTATTCAGGAAAGGGAGTTCTTC.

This clonotype is medium-sized (0.01 to 0.1%). CDR3 coding DNA: TGTGCCAGCTCGGGGAGAATCTATGGCTACACCTTC. It codes for CASSGRIYGYTF. The J gene is TRBJ1-2, the V gene TRBV4-2, with D uncertain. V shed 8 bases and J shed 4 bases, with 11 bases lying between them. In germline, CDR1 is LGHNA, CDR2 YNFKEQ. This CDR3 spans 12 amino acids.

The chain carries TRBV21-1 and TRBJ2-7; the table assigns TRBD1, which was not confirmed against the DNA. TRBV21-1 is flagged as a pseudogene. The CDR3 is 14 amino acids. The CDR3 sequence: CASEYGTKPYEQYF. The CDR3 DNA reads as TGTGCCAGCGAATACGGGACAAAACCCTACGAGCAGTACTTC.

This clonotype has only one observation. This sequence joins TRBV5-1 and TRBJ2-3; D is unclear. CDR1 is SGHRS, CDR2 YFSETQ, per germline. Trimming took 6 bases from V and 4 from J, leaving 12 bases between them. The CDR3 runs 13 residues. As DNA, the CDR3 is TGCGCCAGCACTTCAGACCCCTCAGATACGCAGTATTTT. It specifies CASTSDPSDTQYF. Combining the CDR3 with reference TRBV5-1 and TRBJ2-3 gives the whole variable domain KAGVTQTPRYLIKTRGQQVTLSCSPISGHRSVSWYQQTPGQGLQFLFEYFSETQRNKGNFPGRFSGRQFSNSRSEMNVSTLELGDSALYLCASTSDPSDTQYFGPGTRLTVL.

This clonotype was counted a single time. The chain employs TRBV28 and TRBJ2-5, with 8 bases matching TRBD1. V shed 3 bases, J shed 7 bases, and the junction held 7 bases outside the gene matches. The CDR3 totals 14 residues. Looked up from germline, CDR1 is MDHEN and CDR2 is SYDVKM. The CDR3 bases are TGTGCCAGCAGTTTTCAGGGGGCGCAGGGGACCCAGTACTTC. Amino acid sequence: CASSFQGAQGTQYF.

V and J are TRBV21-1 and TRBJ2-5; TRBD2 is the table's D call and was not checked against the DNA. TRBV21-1 is termed a pseudogene. The CDR3 totals 18 residues. The CDR3 coding sequence is TGTGCCAGCAGCAAAAGCCCTATTGATAGCGGAAACCAAGAGACCCAGTACTTC. Amino acid sequence: CASSKSPIDSGNQETQYF.

A few counts support this clonotype. V and J are TRBV7-2 and TRBJ1-1; possibly TRBD1 for D (6 bases). This CDR3 is built from 14 residues. The germline V gene encodes CDR1 SGHTA and CDR2 FQGNSA. Trimming took off 2 bases at V and 11 bases at J, with 18 bases between the two ends. The CDR3 DNA reads TGTGCCAGCAGCTTATGGGGCCAGGGGAATTTGGCTTTCTTT. Translating it yields CASSLWGQGNLAFF.

In its sample, this clonotype was seen a few times. The chain recombines TRBV5-1 with TRBJ2-7; D assignment may be TRBD1 or TRBD2 (5 bases each). Germline lookup yields CDR1 SGHRS and CDR2 YFSETQ. Trimming cost V 5 bases and J 2 bases, with 14 bases left between them. The CDR3 runs to 14 residues. CDR3 sequence: CASRKRDGPYEQYF. CDR3 nucleotide sequence: TGCGCCAGCAGGAAAAGGGACGGGCCCTACGAGCAGTACTTC.

This clonotype has just a few counts. The chain couples TRBV7-9 to TRBJ1-1; D gene uncertain. CDR1 and CDR2 from the germline V gene are SEHNR and FQNEAQ (reference sequence). Trimming took 5 bases from V and 8 from J, leaving 6 bases between them. CDR3 length equals 10 residues. The DNA for the CDR3 is TGTGCCAGCAGCCAAACCGAAGCTTTCTTT. Protein: CASSQTEAFF.

This clonotype has more than one count but fewer than ten. The genes are TRBV10-1 and TRBJ2-7; 7 bases map to TRBD2. The J segment lost 5 bases and the V segment lost 4 bases, leaving 5 bases of the junction unmatched. The CDR3 is 13 residues long. In germline, CDR1 is WNHNN, CDR2 SYGVQD (reference sequence). The chain's CDR3 is CASSGLAGDEQYF. The CDR3 DNA is TGCGCCAGCAGTGGTTTGGCGGGAGACGAGCAGTACTTC.

The table lists this clonotype with many counts. V is TRBV20-1 and J is TRBJ2-3, with a weak D call TRBD2 (5 bases). The CDR3 is made up of 12 amino acids. V dropped 4 bases and J dropped 4 bases, with 9 bases sitting between them. CDR1 and CDR2 (germline): DFQATT, SNEGSKA (reference sequence). CDR3 in DNA: TGCAGTGCTACCGGGATTTCAGATACGCAGTATTTT. Translating gives CSATGISDTQYF.

This clonotype occurred many times. The chain combines TRBV6-5 with TRBJ2-1; the match to TRBD2 covers 12 bases. CDR3 length: 15 amino acids. Germline lookup yields CDR1 MNHEY and CDR2 SVGAGI. V lost 6 bases to trimming and J lost 7 bases; unmatched junction nucleotides: 7. The CDR3 is CASSLTSGSINEQFF. CDR3 bases: TGTGCCAGCAGCTTGACTAGCGGGAGTATAAATGAGCAGTTCTTC.

The sample holds a few counts of this clonotype. This chain connects TRBV28 to TRBJ2-7; D unresolved. The V gene's germline CDR1 is MDHEN and CDR2 SYDVKM. The V gene lost 3 bases and the J gene lost 7 bases, with 13 bases spanning the gap. The CDR3 spans 13 residues. CDR3 nucleotide sequence: TGTGCCAGCAGTTTCGCCCAGTTTTGGGAGCAGTACTTC. This translates into CASSFAQFWEQYF.

V is TRBV2 and J is TRBJ1-2; D perhaps matches TRBD1 (6 bases). The germline V gene has CDR1 SNHLY and CDR2 FYNNEI. V was clipped by 5 bases and J by 5 bases, with 12 bases between them. CDR3 length: 13 amino acids. CDR3 amino acids: CASSSQGKYGYTF. The CDR3 DNA follows: TGTGCCAGCAGTTCTCAGGGGAAGTATGGCTACACCTTC.